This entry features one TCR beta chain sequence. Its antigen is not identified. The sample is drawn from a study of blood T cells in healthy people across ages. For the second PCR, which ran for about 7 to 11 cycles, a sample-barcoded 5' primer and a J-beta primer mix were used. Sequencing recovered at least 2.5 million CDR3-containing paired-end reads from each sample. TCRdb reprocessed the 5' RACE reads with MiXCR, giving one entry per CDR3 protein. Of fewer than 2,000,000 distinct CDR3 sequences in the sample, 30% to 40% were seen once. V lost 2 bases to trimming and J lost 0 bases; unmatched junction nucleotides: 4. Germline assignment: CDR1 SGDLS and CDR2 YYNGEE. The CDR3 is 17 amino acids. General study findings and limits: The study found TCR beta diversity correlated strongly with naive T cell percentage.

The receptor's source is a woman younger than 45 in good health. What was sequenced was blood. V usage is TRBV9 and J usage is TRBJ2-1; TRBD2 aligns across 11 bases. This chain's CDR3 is CASSVGTSGSSYNEQFF. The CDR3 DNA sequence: TGTGCCAGCAGCGTGGGGACTAGCGGAAGCTCCTACAATGAGCAGTTCTTC.